The rows below give T cell receptor beta chains drawn from one sample of a study of cytomegalovirus exposure and HLA in healthy donors. Sequenced by immunoSEQ multiplex PCR; TCRdb stores in-frame clones only, minus some. The data show about 78,000 clones, approximately 70% seen once. The sequencing sample was made of PBMCs. Receptors were obtained from a woman between 40 and 50 years old in good health and CMV-seropositive. Both conserved end residues are part of each CDR3. The order of the fields is J gene, clone size, D gene, V gene, CDR3 protein, CDR3 DNA. D genes are given only for firm matches. Clone size is stated in some rows and not others, as once, few, many or a class when expanded.

TRBJ2-2 | - | - | TRBV7-9 | CASSLAREGTGELFF | TGTGCCAGCAGCTTAGCCCGGGAAGGGACCGGGGAGCTGTTTTTT
TRBJ2-2 | - | TRBD2 | TRBV28 | CASRGAGANTGELFF | TGTGCCAGCAGGGGAGCGGGAGCTAACACCGGGGAGCTGTTTTTT
TRBJ1-6 | - | TRBD1 | TRBV30 | CAWSVKGTGFYSPLHF | TGTGCCTGGAGTGTAAAAGGGACAGGCTTTTATTCACCCCTCCACTTT
TRBJ1-2 | - | - | TRBV5-1 | CASSLRTRGYGYTF | TGCGCCAGCAGCTTGCGGACTCGGGGCTATGGCTACACCTTC
TRBJ2-1 | - | - | TRBV29-1 | CSVEGYGMGRWINEQFF | TGCAGCGTTGAAGGGTATGGAATGGGGCGGTGGATCAATGAGCAGTTCTTC
TRBJ2-2 | few | - | TRBV19 | CASSEQGTGELFF | TGTGCCAGTAGTGAACAGGGCACCGGGGAGCTGTTTTTT
TRBJ1-2 | - | - | TRBV4-3 | CASSQVANYGYTF | TGCGCCAGCAGCCAAGTAGCTAACTATGGCTACACCTTC
TRBJ1-5 | - | TRBD1 | TRBV6-1 | CASSQDRGNNQPQHF | TGTGCCAGCAGTCAGGACAGGGGAAACAATCAGCCCCAGCATTTT
TRBJ1-2 | - | - | TRBV5-1 | CASSPGTTGNTF | TGCGCCAGCAGCCCGGGGACAACTGGGAACACCTTC
TRBJ2-1 | - | TRBD2 | TRBV5-1 | CASSPAGNYNEQFF | TGCGCCAGCAGCCCAGCGGGAAATTACAATGAGCAGTTCTTC
TRBJ2-3 | - | TRBD2 | TRBV5-4 | CASSLLVAGGFSTDTQYF | TGTGCCAGCAGCTTGTTAGTAGCGGGGGGTTTTTCCACAGATACGCAGTATTTT
TRBJ1-1 | - | - | TRBV7-2 | CASSLTYGEAFF | TGTGCCAGCAGCTTAACCTACGGTGAAGCTTTCTTT
TRBJ2-2 | - | TRBD1 | TRBV7-2 | CATGDRGQIGGELFF | TGTGCCACCGGGGACAGGGGGCAGATTGGCGGGGAGCTGTTTTTT
TRBJ1-1 | - | - | TRBV7-8 | CASSATDHKNTEAFF | TGTGCCAGCAGCGCCACAGACCACAAGAACACTGAAGCTTTCTTT
TRBJ1-2 | - | - | TRBV7-2 | CASSLGGAGGYTF | TGTGCCAGCAGTCTTGGTGGGGCGGGGGGCTACACCTTC
TRBJ2-1 | - | - | TRBV30 | CAWTSRGSYNEQFF | TGTGCCTGGACTTCACGGGGCTCCTACAATGAGCAGTTCTTC
TRBJ2-7 | - | TRBD2 | TRBV5-1 | CASSTGLAGGSYEQYF | TGCGCCAGCAGCACTGGACTAGCGGGAGGGTCTTACGAGCAGTACTTC
TRBJ1-1 | - | TRBD1 | TRBV18 | CASSPQGQGATEAFF | TGTGCCAGCTCACCCCAGGGACAGGGAGCCACTGAAGCTTTCTTT
TRBJ1-2 | few | - | TRBV10-3 | CAISEMGGPKNYGYTF | TGTGCCATCAGTGAGATGGGGGGACCTAAGAACTATGGCTACACCTTC
TRBJ1-1 | - | - | TRBV5-1 | CASSLAGGMGTEAFF | TGCGCCAGCAGCTTGGCCGGAGGGATGGGGACTGAAGCTTTCTTT
TRBJ2-7 | - | TRBD2 | TRBV19 | CASSIELAGVGYEQYF | TGTGCCAGTAGTATAGAGCTAGCGGGAGTGGGCTACGAGCAGTACTTC
TRBJ2-7 | few | - | TRBV2 | CASKEAGDYEQYF | TGTGCCAGCAAGGAGGCAGGGGATTACGAGCAGTACTTC
TRBJ1-2 | - | TRBD1 | TRBV2 | CASSRGTGSNYGYTF | TGTGCCAGCAGTAGGGGGACAGGGTCTAACTATGGCTACACCTTC
TRBJ2-1 | few | - | TRBV4-1 | CASSQGSGGTSYNEQFF | TGCGCCAGCAGCCAAGGGTCAGGGGGGACCTCCTACAATGAGCAGTTCTTC
TRBJ2-2 | - | - | TRBV12-5 | CASGLGQGGTGELFF | TGTGCTAGTGGTTTGGGCCAGGGAGGCACCGGGGAGCTGTTTTTT